This TCR beta chain was identified in a study of T cells in Graves' hyperthyroidism and ophthalmopathy. This clonotype was detected ten times or more. The antigen remains unidentified. Researchers amplified the TCR beta CDR3 regions from RNA transcripts. Initially, a first-round RT-PCR of the TCR CDR3 employed the HTBI primer set. In TCRdb, the multiplex PCR reads were re-called with MiXCR into one record per CDR3 protein. The sample lists 450,000 to 700,000 distinct CDR3 sequences, more than 45% occurring once. Germline trimming cut 2 bases from V and 4 bases from J; bases unmatched to any gene: 4. The CDR3 runs 16 residues. Germline values: CDR1 MNHNY, CDR2 SVGAGI (reference sequence). Study-level points and caveats: Among thyroid clonotypes expanded above 0.001, most also appeared in blood.

Sequenced input: peripheral blood or thyroid tissue (not recorded which). The sequence was collected from an adult woman with Graves' disease, either hyperthyroidism or ophthalmopathy (not recorded which). The rearrangement uses TRBV6-6 and TRBJ2-2, with 10 bases aligning to TRBD2. In DNA, the CDR3 is TGTGCCAGCAGTTACCGTACTAGCGGGGCCACCGGGGAGCTGTTTTTT. Amino acids: CASSYRTSGATGELFF.